This TCR beta chain was identified during a study of post-analysis software for immune sequencing data. For this clonotype: Its antigen is not identified.

TCR beta cDNA libraries included unique molecular identifiers. Each CDR3 protein gets one entry after TCRdb re-called the PCR reads with MiXCR. The table includes hundreds of thousands of distinct CDR3 sequences, 30% to 45% detected once. Study results and limitations: A few TRBV segments appeared more often in patients than in controls, and TRBV5-6, TRBV5-1 and TRBV20-1 were among these.

This CDR3 region has 12 residues. The germline gives CDR1 SGHAT, CDR2 FQNNGV. The ends were cut back, 5 bases at V and 5 bases at J, with 8 bases in the middle. Input material: blood. The V call is TRBV11-2, the J call TRBJ2-3; D gene ambiguous. The receptor was derived from a girl aged 5-17 years with multiple sclerosis. The CDR3 sequence is CASSPFVDTQYF. The CDR3 DNA follows: TGTGCCAGCAGCCCTTTTGTAGATACGCAGTATTTT.